This TCR beta chain emerged from a study of cytomegalovirus exposure and HLA in healthy donors. With 60 Vbeta and 13 Jbeta primers, the PCR was carried out. Produced via immunoSEQ multiplex PCR; TCRdb's table is partial and in-frame only. The data show some 130,000 clones, with about 85% seen just once and under 2% held by the top ten. V was pared by 5 bases and J by 5 bases, with 18 bases between. The CDR3 length is 15 residues. Germline-derived CDR1 and CDR2 are SEHNR and FQNEAQ (reference sequence). The sequence derives from a boy aged 5 to 17 in good health and CMV-seronegative. The sample comprised PBMCs. The chain recombines TRBV7-9 with TRBJ2-5; possible D gene TRBD1, 6 bases. This CDR3 reads CASSTTQGSGETQYF. CDR3 nucleotides: TGTGCCAGCAGCACGACACAGGGATCGGGGGAGACCCAGTACTTC.